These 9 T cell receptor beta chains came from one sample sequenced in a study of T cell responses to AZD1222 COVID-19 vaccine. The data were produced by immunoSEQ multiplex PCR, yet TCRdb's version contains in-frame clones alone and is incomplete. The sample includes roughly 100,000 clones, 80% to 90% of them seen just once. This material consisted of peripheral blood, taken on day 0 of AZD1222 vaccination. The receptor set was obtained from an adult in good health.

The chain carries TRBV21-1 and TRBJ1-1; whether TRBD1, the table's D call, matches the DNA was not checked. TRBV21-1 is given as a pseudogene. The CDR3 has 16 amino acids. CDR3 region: CASSKVVAGCNTEAFF. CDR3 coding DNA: TGTGCCAGCAGCAAAGTCGTGGCAGGGTGTAACACTGAAGCTTTCTTT.

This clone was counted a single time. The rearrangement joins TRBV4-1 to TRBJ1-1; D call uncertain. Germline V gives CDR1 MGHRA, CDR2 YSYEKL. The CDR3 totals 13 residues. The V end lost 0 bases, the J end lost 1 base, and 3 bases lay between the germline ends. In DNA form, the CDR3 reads TGCGCCAGCAGCCAAGACAGGAACACTGAAGCTTTCTTT. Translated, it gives CASSQDRNTEAFF.

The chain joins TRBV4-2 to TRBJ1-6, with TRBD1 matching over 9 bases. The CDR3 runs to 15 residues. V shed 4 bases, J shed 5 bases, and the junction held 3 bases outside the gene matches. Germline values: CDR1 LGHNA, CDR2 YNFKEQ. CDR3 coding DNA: TGTGCCAGCAGCCGTGGGACAGGGAATAATTCACCCCTCCACTTT. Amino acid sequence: CASSRGTGNNSPLHF.

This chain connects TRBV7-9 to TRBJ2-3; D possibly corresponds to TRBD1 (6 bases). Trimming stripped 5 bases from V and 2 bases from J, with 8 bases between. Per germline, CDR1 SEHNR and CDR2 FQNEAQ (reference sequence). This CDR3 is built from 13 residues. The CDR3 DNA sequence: TGTGCCAGCAGCACAGGGACCACAGATACGCAGTATTTT. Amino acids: CASSTGTTDTQYF.

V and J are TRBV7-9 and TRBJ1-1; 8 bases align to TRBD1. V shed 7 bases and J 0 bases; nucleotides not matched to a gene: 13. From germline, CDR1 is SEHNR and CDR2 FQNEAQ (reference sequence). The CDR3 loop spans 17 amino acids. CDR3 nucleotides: TGTGCCAGCAACGCCCAGGACAGGGTTACGTTGAACACTGAAGCTTTCTTT. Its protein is CASNAQDRVTLNTEAFF.

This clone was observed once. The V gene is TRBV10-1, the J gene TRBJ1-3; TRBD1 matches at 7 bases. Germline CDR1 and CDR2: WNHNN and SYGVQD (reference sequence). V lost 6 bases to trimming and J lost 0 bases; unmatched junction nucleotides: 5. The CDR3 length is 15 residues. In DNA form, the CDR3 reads TGCGCCAGCAGGGGGGACAGTTCCTCTGGAAACACCATATATTTT. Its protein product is CASRGDSSSGNTIYF.

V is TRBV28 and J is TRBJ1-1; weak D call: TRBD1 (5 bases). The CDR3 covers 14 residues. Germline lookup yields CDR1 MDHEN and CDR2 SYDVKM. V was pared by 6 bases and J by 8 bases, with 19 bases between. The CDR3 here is CASSFEGPSPEAFF. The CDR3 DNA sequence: TGTGCCAGCAGCTTTGAGGGACCTTCCCCCGAAGCTTTCTTT.

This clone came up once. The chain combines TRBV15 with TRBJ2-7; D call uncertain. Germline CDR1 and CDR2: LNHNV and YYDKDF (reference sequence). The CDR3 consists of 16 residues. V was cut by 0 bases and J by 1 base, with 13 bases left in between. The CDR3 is CATSREFQRGSYEQYF. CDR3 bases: TGTGCCACCAGCAGAGAGTTCCAGCGCGGTTCCTACGAGCAGTACTTC.

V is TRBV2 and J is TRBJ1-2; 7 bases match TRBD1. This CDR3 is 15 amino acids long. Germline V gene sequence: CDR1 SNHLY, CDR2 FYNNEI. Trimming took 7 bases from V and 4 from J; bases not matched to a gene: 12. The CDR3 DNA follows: TGTGCCAGCACTCCAGGGACAGCTTTTTCCTATGGCTACACCTTC. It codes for CASTPGTAFSYGYTF.